These T cell receptor beta chains were read from a single sample in a study of T-cell reconstitution after alpha-beta-depleted transplantation in children. One entry per CDR3 protein results from TCRdb running MiXCR on the PCR reads. The sample consists of roughly 100,000 distinct CDR3 sequences, 4.5% to 7.5% of them appearing once. The input for sequencing was PBMCs, mostly from graft donor cells, taken 60 days after TCRalphabeta/CD19-depleted stem cell transplant. The receptor set was obtained from a female patient between 2 and 15 years old who had a stem cell transplant for Fanconi anemia, so the T cells may come from the graft donor. The CDR3 runs from the conserved cysteine through the conserved F or W. D genes are given only for firm matches. Clone sizes are given selectively: once, few, many, or a class where the clone is expanded.

len	j_gene	d_gene	v_gene	abundance	CDR3nt	CDR3aa
15	TRBJ2-7	TRBD1	TRBV2	few	TGTGCCAGCAGTTCCGCGGACAGGGGGCTTTACGAGCAGTACTTC	CASSSADRGLYEQYF
14	TRBJ2-3	.	TRBV5-1	many	TGCGCCAGCAGTATGAGCGGACTCACAGATACGCAGTATTTT	CASSMSGLTDTQYF
15	TRBJ2-7	.	TRBV11-2	medium-sized	TGTGCCAGCAGCTCAGGGTTAGCTCCAGGGTACGAGCAGTACTTC	CASSSGLAPGYEQYF
16	TRBJ2-7	.	TRBV5-6	few	TGTGCCAGCAGCTTGGCCGGGACTTATCAGGCCTACGAGCAGTACTTC	CASSLAGTYQAYEQYF
16	TRBJ2-2	TRBD2	TRBV11-3	many	TGTGCCAGCAGCCAGAGGGGAGGGAAACACACCGGGGAGCTGTTTTTT	CASSQRGGKHTGELFF
15	TRBJ2-2	.	TRBV9	many	TGTGCCAGCAGCGCCGGGATCGGGGCGTTTGGGGAGCTGTTTTTT	CASSAGIGAFGELFF
16	TRBJ2-5	.	TRBV4-2	many	TGTGCCAGCAGCCAAGTCCGGCAGGAACACCAAGAGACCCAGTACTTC	CASSQVRQEHQETQYF
11	TRBJ1-2	.	TRBV28	few	TGTGCCAGCGGACCCCCTAGGGGCTACACCTTC	CASGPPRGYTF
16	TRBJ2-3	.	TRBV28	many	TGTGCCAGCAGGATCGGTTTAGAACCGCTAACAGATACGCAGTATTTT	CASRIGLEPLTDTQYF
13	TRBJ1-1	.	TRBV5-1	few	TGCGCCAGCAGCTTGGGGGGGATCTTTGAAGCTTTCTTT	CASSLGGIFEAFF
15	TRBJ2-3	TRBD2	TRBV29-1	few	TGCAGCGTTGAAGCCGGTGCGGGGGGGGGAGATACGCAGTATTTT	CSVEAGAGGGDTQYF
14	TRBJ2-7	TRBD2	TRBV13	few	TGTGCCAGCAGCCGACTACTAGCGGGGGGTCAGCAGTACTTC	CASSRLLAGGQQYF
15	TRBJ2-3	TRBD1	TRBV12-3/TRBV12-4	.	TGTGCCAGCAGTCTCGGGACAGGGGGCGCAGATACGCAGTATTTT	CASSLGTGGADTQYF
14	TRBJ2-4	.	TRBV5-1	many	TGCGCCAGCAGCCTCCTAGGCAGCGGAAACATTCAGTACTTC	CASSLLGSGNIQYF
16	TRBJ2-2	TRBD2	TRBV5-1	many	TGCGCCAGCAGCTCGATACTAGCGGGAGTCACCGGGGAGCTGTTTTTT	CASSSILAGVTGELFF
18	TRBJ2-1	TRBD1	TRBV6-5	many	TGTGCCAGCAGTTACTCCAGATTGCCGGGACAGGGGAGGAATGAGCAGTTCTTC	CASSYSRLPGQGRNEQFF
14	TRBJ2-6	TRBD1	TRBV7-8	few	TGTGCCAGCGGACAGGGCTCTGGGGCCAACGTCCTGACTTTC	CASGQGSGANVLTF
17	TRBJ2-1	.	TRBV24-1	.	TGTGCCACCAGTGACCGAGGGAGGCGGGGCTCCTACAATGAGCAGTTCTTC	CATSDRGRRGSYNEQFF
12	TRBJ2-1	.	TRBV3-1	many	TGTGCCAGCAGCCAACGAGTAGGTGAGCAGTTCTTC	CASSQRVGEQFF
14	TRBJ2-7	TRBD1	TRBV5-1	many	TGCGCCAGCAGCTTGGATCAGGGGGCCTACGAGCAGTACTTC	CASSLDQGAYEQYF
14	TRBJ1-4	.	TRBV14	few	TGTGCCAGCAGCCAACTAGACCATACGGGTTCACTGTTTTTT	CASSQLDHTGSLFF
16	TRBJ2-7	TRBD2	TRBV7-8	few	TGTGCCAGCAGCCCGTTGGGACTAGCAGATTCCGTCGAGCAGTACTTC	CASSPLGLADSVEQYF
15	TRBJ2-1	.	TRBV6-5	.	TGTGCCAGCAGTTACTCGCCGAACAGCTACAATGAGCAGTTCTTC	CASSYSPNSYNEQFF
14	TRBJ2-1	.	TRBV20-1	many	TGCAGTGCTAGAACAAACGGTTGGGACAATGAGCAGTTCTTC	CSARTNGWDNEQFF
16	TRBJ2-1	TRBD2	TRBV28	many	TGTGCCAGCAGTTTAGACTTGGGACTAGCGAACAATGAGCAGTTCTTC	CASSLDLGLANNEQFF
14	TRBJ2-1	TRBD2	TRBV6-5	many	TGTGCCAGCAGCCGGGAGGAAGCGGGCTATGAGCAGTTCTTC	CASSREEAGYEQFF
16	TRBJ2-3	TRBD2	TRBV20-1	few	TGCAGTGCCAAATATTTGCGGGGGGGAAGGACAGATACGCAGTATTTT	CSAKYLRGGRTDTQYF
11	TRBJ1-4	TRBD1	TRBV20-1	many	TGCAGTGTCTTACTCCGGACAGGTCGCCGTTTT	CSVLLRTGRRF
15	TRBJ2-3	.	TRBV7-9	few	TGTGCCAGCAGCAGAGTGGAGGACTTCACAGATACGCAGTATTTT	CASSRVEDFTDTQYF
15	TRBJ2-5	.	TRBV25-1	many	TGTGCCAGCTATCGGGCGTGGTTAGAGGTAGAGACCCAGTACTTC	CASYRAWLEVETQYF
15	TRBJ2-7	TRBD2	TRBV7-3	.	TGTGCCAGCAGCTTTTACGGACGGGGGGTGAACGAGCAGTACTTC	CASSFYGRGVNEQYF
13	TRBJ2-5	.	TRBV7-3	.	TGTGCCAGCAGCTTAAGAACAGCAGAGACCCAGTACTTC	CASSLRTAETQYF
13	TRBJ2-7	.	TRBV20-1	.	TGCAGTGCTAGCCCGGGATCCAACTACGAGCAGTACTTC	CSASPGSNYEQYF
16	TRBJ2-1	.	TRBV3-1	.	TGTGCCAGCAGCCAGGATGGACTGGGACCTTACAATGAGCAGTTCTTC	CASSQDGLGPYNEQFF
16	TRBJ2-1	TRBD1	TRBV5-1	few	TGCGCCAGCAGCCTAACACAGGGGGTGAGGTCGAATGAGCAGTTCTTC	CASSLTQGVRSNEQFF
12	TRBJ1-2	.	TRBV6-6	few	TGTGCCAGCACCGGACAGAACTATGGCTACACCTTC	CASTGQNYGYTF
14	TRBJ2-1	.	TRBV28	many	TGTGCCAGCAGTTTGACCCACCCGGCCAATGAGCAGTTCTTC	CASSLTHPANEQFF
14	TRBJ2-3	TRBD2	TRBV20-1	many	TGCAGTGCTTCCGGGACTAGGACTACAGATACGCAGTATTTT	CSASGTRTTDTQYF
18	TRBJ2-1	TRBD2	TRBV5-1	few	TGCGCCAGCAGCTTCGGACTAGCGGGAGGCGGGTCCTACAATGAGCAGTTCTTC	CASSFGLAGGGSYNEQFF
10	TRBJ1-2	.	TRBV29-1	many	TGCAGCGTGGGGGGGGATGGCTACACCTTC	CSVGGDGYTF
14	TRBJ1-5	.	TRBV7-3	many	TGTGCCAGCAGCTTATCCACCGAGAATCAGCCCCAGCATTTT	CASSLSTENQPQHF
13	TRBJ2-5	TRBD2	TRBV28	many	TGTGCCAGCAGTTTACGACTAGCAAAGACCCAGTACTTC	CASSLRLAKTQYF
17	TRBJ2-2	TRBD2	TRBV6-5	few	TGTGCCAGCAGTTACTCTAGCGGGGTCGCGGACACCGGGGAGCTGTTTTTT	CASSYSSGVADTGELFF
15	TRBJ2-3	TRBD2	TRBV5-1	many	TGCGCCAGCAGAGATAGCGGGAGAGCCACAGATACGCAGTATTTT	CASRDSGRATDTQYF